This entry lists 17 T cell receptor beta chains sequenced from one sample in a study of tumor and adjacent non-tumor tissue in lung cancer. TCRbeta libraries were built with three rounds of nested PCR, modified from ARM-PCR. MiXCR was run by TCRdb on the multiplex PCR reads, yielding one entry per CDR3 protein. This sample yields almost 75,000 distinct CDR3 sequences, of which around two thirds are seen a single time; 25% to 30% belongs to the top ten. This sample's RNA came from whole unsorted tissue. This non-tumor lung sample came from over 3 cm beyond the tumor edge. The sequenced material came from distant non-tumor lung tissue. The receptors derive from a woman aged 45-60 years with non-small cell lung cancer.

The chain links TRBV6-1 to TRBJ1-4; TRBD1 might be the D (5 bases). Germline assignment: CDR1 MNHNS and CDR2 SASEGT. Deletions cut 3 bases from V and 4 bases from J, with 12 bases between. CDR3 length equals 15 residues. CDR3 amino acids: CASSDHSGNNEKLFF. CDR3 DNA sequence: TGTGCCAGCAGTGACCACTCAGGGAATAATGAAAAACTGTTTTTT.

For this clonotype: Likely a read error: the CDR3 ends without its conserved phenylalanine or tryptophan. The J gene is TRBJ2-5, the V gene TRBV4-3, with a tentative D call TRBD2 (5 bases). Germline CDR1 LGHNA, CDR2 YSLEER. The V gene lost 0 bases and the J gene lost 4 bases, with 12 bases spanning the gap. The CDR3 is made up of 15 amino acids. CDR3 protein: CASSQDEGAVETQYS. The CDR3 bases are TGCGCCAGCAGCCAAGATGAGGGAGCGGTAGAGACCCAGTACTCC.

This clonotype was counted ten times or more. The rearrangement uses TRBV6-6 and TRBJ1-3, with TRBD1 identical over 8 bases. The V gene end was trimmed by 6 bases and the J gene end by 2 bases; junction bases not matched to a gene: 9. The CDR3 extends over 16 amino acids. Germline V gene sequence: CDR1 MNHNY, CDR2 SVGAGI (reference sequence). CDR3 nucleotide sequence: TGTGCCAGCAGCCTTCCCGGCAGGGGGCCTGGAAACACCATATATTTT. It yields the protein CASSLPGRGPGNTIYF.

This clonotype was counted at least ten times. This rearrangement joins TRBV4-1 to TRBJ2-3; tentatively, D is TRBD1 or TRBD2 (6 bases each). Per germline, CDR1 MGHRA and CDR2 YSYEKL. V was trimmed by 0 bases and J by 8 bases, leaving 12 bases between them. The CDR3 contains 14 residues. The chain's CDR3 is CASSQDPEGGTQYF. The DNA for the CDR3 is TGCGCCAGCAGCCAAGATCCGGAGGGGGGTACGCAGTATTTT.

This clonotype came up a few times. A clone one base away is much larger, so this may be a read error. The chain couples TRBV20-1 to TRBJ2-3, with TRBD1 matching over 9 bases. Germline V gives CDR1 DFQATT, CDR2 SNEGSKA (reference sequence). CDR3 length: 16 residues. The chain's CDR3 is CSAKALGTGREDTHYF. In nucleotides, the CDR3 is TGCAGTGCTAAAGCCCTGGGGACAGGGCGAGAAGATACGCATTATTTT.

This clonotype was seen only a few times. The CDR3 spells CASSSGGAGGANVLTF. CDR3 in DNA: TGTGCCAGCAGCTCCGGGGGCGCAGGTGGGGCCAACGTCCTGACTTTC. The gene calls are TRBV5-6 and TRBJ2-6; the D gene could be TRBD1 or TRBD2 (6 bases each). Looked up from germline, CDR1 is SGHDT and CDR2 is YYEEEE. CDR3 length: 16 residues. V dropped 3 bases and J dropped 3 bases, with 13 bases sitting between them.

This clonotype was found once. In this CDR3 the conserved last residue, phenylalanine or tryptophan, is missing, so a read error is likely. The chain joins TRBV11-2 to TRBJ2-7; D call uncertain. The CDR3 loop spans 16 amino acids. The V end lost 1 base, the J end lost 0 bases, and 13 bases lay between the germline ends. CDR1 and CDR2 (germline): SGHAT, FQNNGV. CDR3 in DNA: TGTGCCAGCAGCTTAGGAGTAGTGAGGAGCTCCTACGAGCAGTACTAC. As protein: CASSLGVVRSSYEQYY.

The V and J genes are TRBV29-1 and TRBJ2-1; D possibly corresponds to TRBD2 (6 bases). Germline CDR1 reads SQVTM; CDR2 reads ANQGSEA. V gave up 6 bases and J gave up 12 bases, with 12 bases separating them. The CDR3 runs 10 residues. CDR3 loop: CSVGGTGQFF. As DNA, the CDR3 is TGCAGCGTCGGCGGGACTGGGCAGTTCTTC.

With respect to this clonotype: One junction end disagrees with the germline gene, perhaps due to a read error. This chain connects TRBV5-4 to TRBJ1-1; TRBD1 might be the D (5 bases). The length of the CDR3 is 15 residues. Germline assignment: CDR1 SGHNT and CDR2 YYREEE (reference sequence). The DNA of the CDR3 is TGTGCCAGCGGCTTCTCAGCAGGGCTGAACACTGAAGCTTTCTTT. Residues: CASGFSAGLNTEAFF.

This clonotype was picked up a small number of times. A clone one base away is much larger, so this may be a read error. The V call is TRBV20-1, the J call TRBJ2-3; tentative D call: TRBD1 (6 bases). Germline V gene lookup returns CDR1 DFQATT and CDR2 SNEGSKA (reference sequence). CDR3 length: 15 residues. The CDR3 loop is CSAKAPQGSTDTQFF. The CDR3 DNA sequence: TGCAGTGCTAAAGCTCCACAGGGATCCACAGATACGCAGTTTTTT.

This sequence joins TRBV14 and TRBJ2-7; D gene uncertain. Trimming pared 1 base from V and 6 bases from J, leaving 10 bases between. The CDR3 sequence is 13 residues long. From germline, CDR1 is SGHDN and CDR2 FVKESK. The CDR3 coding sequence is TGTGCCAGCAGCCAAGTGTGGGATCGCGAGCAGTACTTC. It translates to CASSQVWDREQYF.

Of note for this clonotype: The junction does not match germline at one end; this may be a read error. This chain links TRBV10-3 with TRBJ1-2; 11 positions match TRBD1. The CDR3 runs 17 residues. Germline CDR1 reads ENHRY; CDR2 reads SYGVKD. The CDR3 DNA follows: TGTGCCATCATTGATGCGGGACAGGGGGTGCCCCCCTATGGCTACACGTTC. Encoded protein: CAIIDAGQGVPPYGYTF.

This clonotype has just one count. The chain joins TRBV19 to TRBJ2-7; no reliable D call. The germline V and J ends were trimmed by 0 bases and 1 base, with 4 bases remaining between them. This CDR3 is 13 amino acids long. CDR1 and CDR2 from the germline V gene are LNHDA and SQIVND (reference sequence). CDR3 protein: CASSIDKSYEQYF. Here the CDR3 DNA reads TGTGCCAGTAGTATAGACAAATCCTACGAGCAGTACTTC.

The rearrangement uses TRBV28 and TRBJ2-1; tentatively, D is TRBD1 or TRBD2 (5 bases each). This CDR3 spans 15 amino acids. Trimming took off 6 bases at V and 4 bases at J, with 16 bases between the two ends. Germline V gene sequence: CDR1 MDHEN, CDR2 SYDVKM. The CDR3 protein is CASRSHSGRYNEQFF. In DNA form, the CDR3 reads TGTGCCAGCAGATCTCATTCGGGACGGTACAATGAGCAGTTCTTC.

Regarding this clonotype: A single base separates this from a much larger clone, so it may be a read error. The CDR3 is CASSLRQGANQPQHF. In DNA, the CDR3 is TGCGCCAGCAGCTTGCGACAGGGGGCTAATCAGCCCCAGCATTTT. The chain recombines TRBV5-1 with TRBJ1-5; 10 bases line up with TRBD1. Germline CDR1 SGHRS, CDR2 YFSETQ. The CDR3 has 15 residues. The V segment lost 1 base and the J segment 4 bases; nucleotides outside the gene matches: 2.

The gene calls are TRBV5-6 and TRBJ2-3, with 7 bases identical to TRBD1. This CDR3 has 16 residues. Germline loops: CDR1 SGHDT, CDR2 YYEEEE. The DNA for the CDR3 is TGTGATAGCAGCCGTACACCGACAGGGAGCGTGGATACGCAGTATTTT. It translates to CDSSRTPTGSVDTQYF.

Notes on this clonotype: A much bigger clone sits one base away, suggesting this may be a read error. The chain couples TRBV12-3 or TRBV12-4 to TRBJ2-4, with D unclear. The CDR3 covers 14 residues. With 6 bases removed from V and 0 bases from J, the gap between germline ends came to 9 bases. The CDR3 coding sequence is TGTGCCAGCAGCGTACAAGTAGCCAAAAACATTCAGTACTTC. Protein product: CASSVQVAKNIQYF.